This TCR beta chain was obtained from a study of T cell responses to AZD1222 COVID-19 vaccine. This CDR3 spans 16 amino acids. V was shortened by 4 bases and J by 1 base, with 16 bases between the two germline ends. Germline CDR1 SGHRS, CDR2 YFSETQ. Libraries were prepared by immunoSEQ multiplex PCR; TCRdb keeps only in-frame clonotypes and omits some of them. The sample holds about 120,000 clones; roughly 88% are singletons and the top ten take about 4%. This clone was seen once. This clonotype was sampled from an adult in good health. The rearrangement uses TRBV5-1 and TRBJ2-3; possibly TRBD2 for D (6 bases). Sequences were derived from peripheral blood, sampled on day 0 of MenACWY control vaccination. The CDR3 DNA sequence: TGCGCCAGCAGCCCATTGGGGAGGCAGGGCACAGATACGCAGTATTTT. This encodes CASSPLGRQGTDTQYF.